Listed below are T cell receptor beta chains from one sample, sequenced in a study of OX40 agonist ivuxolimab in advanced cancers. The protocol was immunoSEQ multiplex PCR, while the TCRdb copy is restricted to in-frame clones and leaves out a portion. The table lists around 8,000 clones, almost 90% of them singletons. Sequencing used CD4+ or CD8+ T cells sorted from blood, obtained in a trial of the OX40 agonist ivuxolimab. Source of these receptors: an adult with an advanced solid tumor such as melanoma, head and neck, liver or kidney cancer. The CDR3 runs from the conserved cysteine through the conserved F or W. Each record gives: CDR3 DNA, CDR3 protein, J gene, D gene, V gene, clone size. D genes are given only for firm matches. Only some rows state a clone size, as once, few, many or a class for expanded clones.

DNA: TGCAGCGTTAACACCGGGCCAAGCTCCCCTGGAAACACCATATATTTT; CDR3: CSVNTGPSSPGNTIYF; J: TRBJ1-3; D: .; V: TRBV29-1; size: .
DNA: TGTGCCAGCAGCTTAGAGGTGTTCGGGAAGAGCACAGATACGCAGTATTTT; CDR3: CASSLEVFGKSTDTQYF; J: TRBJ2-3; D: .; V: TRBV7-6; size: .
DNA: TGTGCCAGACCCCGGACTAGCGGGAGAAAGAATGAGCAGTTCTTC; CDR3: CARPRTSGRKNEQFF; J: TRBJ2-1; D: TRBD2; V: TRBV5-3; size: once
DNA: TGTGCCAGCAGCCGATCCGGGACTAGCTTGGGGACCCAGTACTTC; CDR3: CASSRSGTSLGTQYF; J: TRBJ2-5; D: TRBD2; V: TRBV14; size: .
DNA: TGTGCCAGCTCACCGGGACAAATAGTCCCCGAAGCTTTCTTT; CDR3: CASSPGQIVPEAFF; J: TRBJ1-1; D: .; V: TRBV18; size: .
DNA: TGTGCCAGCAGCTTAACAGGGGGAGGGGAGACCCAGTACTTC; CDR3: CASSLTGGGETQYF; J: TRBJ2-5; D: .; V: TRBV7-9; size: .
DNA: TGTGCCAGCAGCTTAGTCGCAGCGGGAGTTTCCTACAATGAGCAGTTCTTC; CDR3: CASSLVAAGVSYNEQFF; J: TRBJ2-1; D: TRBD2; V: TRBV13; size: once
DNA: TGTGCCAGCAGCACTGGGTACGAGCAGTACTTC; CDR3: CASSTGYEQYF; J: TRBJ2-7; D: .; V: TRBV7-6; size: .
DNA: TGTGCCATCAGTGAGTCGGGGACAGGTATCAATGAGCAGTTCTTC; CDR3: CAISESGTGINEQFF; J: TRBJ2-1; D: TRBD1; V: TRBV10-3; size: .
DNA: TGTGCCAGCTCATCTTCCGGGACAGGGGAATTAGGCTACACCTTC; CDR3: CASSSSGTGELGYTF; J: TRBJ1-2; D: TRBD1; V: TRBV18; size: .
DNA: TGCGCCAGCAGCCTTGGACTAGCTCTCAATGAGCAGTTCTTC; CDR3: CASSLGLALNEQFF; J: TRBJ2-1; D: TRBD2; V: TRBV4-3; size: few
DNA: TGTGCCAGCAGCAGACAGGGGGAGGGTGAAAAACTGTTTTTT; CDR3: CASSRQGEGEKLFF; J: TRBJ1-4; D: TRBD1; V: TRBV9; size: .
DNA: TGCGCCAGCAGCTTGGGGCAGGGCCCTTTTAATGAGCAGTTCTTC; CDR3: CASSLGQGPFNEQFF; J: TRBJ2-1; D: .; V: TRBV5-1; size: .
DNA: TGCGCCAGCAGAGAAGGGACAGGGGGCGCGAATGAAAAACTGTTTTTT; CDR3: CASREGTGGANEKLFF; J: TRBJ1-4; D: TRBD1; V: TRBV5-1; size: .
DNA: TGTGCCAGCAGCTTAGGTCAGTCCTCCGGCGGGCAGTACTTC; CDR3: CASSLGQSSGGQYF; J: TRBJ2-7; D: .; V: TRBV7-9; size: .
DNA: TGTGCCAGCAGCAATTCCGGGACAGGGGATTCACCCCTCCACTTT; CDR3: CASSNSGTGDSPLHF; J: TRBJ1-6; D: .; V: TRBV21-1; size: .
DNA: TGTGCCAGCAGCTTTTGGGGAACTAGCGGGAGCCCAGATACGCAGTATTTT; CDR3: CASSFWGTSGSPDTQYF; J: TRBJ2-3; D: TRBD2; V: TRBV11-2; size: .
DNA: TGTGCCAGCAGCTTACCGACTAGCGGGATGCCCCACAATGAGCAGTTCTTC; CDR3: CASSLPTSGMPHNEQFF; J: TRBJ2-1; D: TRBD2; V: TRBV5-6; size: few
DNA: TGTGCCAGTAGCTTTTTAAGGGGAAAGGGGTCACATGAAGCTTTCTTT; CDR3: CASSFLRGKGSHEAFF; J: TRBJ1-1; D: .; V: TRBV19; size: .
DNA: TGCGCCAGCAGCTTAGGCGGGACCGACTATGGCTACACCTTC; CDR3: CASSLGGTDYGYTF; J: TRBJ1-2; D: .; V: TRBV5-1; size: once
DNA: TGTGCCAGCAGCAGACTAGCGGGAGTCTCGGGGAGCTCCTACGAGCAGTACTTC; CDR3: CASSRLAGVSGSSYEQYF; J: TRBJ2-7; D: TRBD2; V: TRBV7-6; size: .
DNA: TGTGCCAGCAGCTCTGGACAGGGCTTAGCTGGGGCCAACGTCCTGACTTTC; CDR3: CASSSGQGLAGANVLTF; J: TRBJ2-6; D: TRBD1; V: TRBV11-3; size: .
DNA: TGTGCCACCAGCAGAGATCTAGGACAATCCTACGAGCAGTACTTC; CDR3: CATSRDLGQSYEQYF; J: TRBJ2-7; D: .; V: TRBV15; size: .
DNA: TGTGCCAGCAGTTTAAGGGGCCCCGGGACTAGCGCACACCCTCTCTGGTCTAGCACAGATACGCAGTATTTT; CDR3: CASSLRGPGTSAHPLWSSTDTQYF; J: TRBJ2-3; D: TRBD2; V: TRBV27; size: .
DNA: TGTGCCAGTAGTGCAGAGCCCGAAACAGGGACTGAAGCTTTCTTT; CDR3: CASSAEPETGTEAFF; J: TRBJ1-1; D: .; V: TRBV19; size: few
DNA: TGCGCCAGCAGCCAAGACAAGTTCACCCCAGCTTTCTTT; CDR3: CASSQDKFTPAFF; J: TRBJ1-1; D: .; V: TRBV4-1; size: .
DNA: TGTGCCAGCAGCCTGGGCGGCGGGAGGGGGAATGAGCAGTTCTTC; CDR3: CASSLGGGRGNEQFF; J: TRBJ2-1; D: TRBD2; V: TRBV11-3; size: .
DNA: TGTGCCAGCAGTTACTCAGGCAGCGAGTACATTCAGTACTTC; CDR3: CASSYSGSEYIQYF; J: TRBJ2-4; D: .; V: TRBV6-6; size: .
DNA: TGTGCCAGCAGGCCCGACAGGGGCTCCTACGAGCAGTACTTC; CDR3: CASRPDRGSYEQYF; J: TRBJ2-7; D: TRBD1; V: TRBV6-1; size: few
DNA: TGCGCCAGCAGCTTGAACGCGGGCTCAGGCTACGAGCAGTACTTC; CDR3: CASSLNAGSGYEQYF; J: TRBJ2-7; D: .; V: TRBV5-1; size: .
DNA: TGCAGCGTTTCCCCAGGGTTTGGGTCACCCCTCCACTTT; CDR3: CSVSPGFGSPLHF; J: TRBJ1-6; D: .; V: TRBV29-1; size: .